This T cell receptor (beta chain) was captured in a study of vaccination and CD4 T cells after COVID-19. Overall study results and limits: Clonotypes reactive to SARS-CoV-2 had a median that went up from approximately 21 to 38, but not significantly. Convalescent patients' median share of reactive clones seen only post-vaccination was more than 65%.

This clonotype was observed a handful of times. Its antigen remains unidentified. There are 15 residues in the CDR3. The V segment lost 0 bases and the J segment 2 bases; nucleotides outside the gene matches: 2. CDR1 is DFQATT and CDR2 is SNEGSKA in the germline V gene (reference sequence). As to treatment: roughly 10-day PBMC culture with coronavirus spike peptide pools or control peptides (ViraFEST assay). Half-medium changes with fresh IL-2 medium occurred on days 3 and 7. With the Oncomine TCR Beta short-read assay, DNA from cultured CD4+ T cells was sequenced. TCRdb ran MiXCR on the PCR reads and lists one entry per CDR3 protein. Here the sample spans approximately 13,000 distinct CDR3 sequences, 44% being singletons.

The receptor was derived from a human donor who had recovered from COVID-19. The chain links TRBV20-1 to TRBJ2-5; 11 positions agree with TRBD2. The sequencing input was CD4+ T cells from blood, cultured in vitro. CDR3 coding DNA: TGCAGTGCTAGAGATCCTAGCGGGAGGCAAGAGACCCAGTACTTC. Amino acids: CSARDPSGRQETQYF.